These 29 T cell receptor beta chains originate from one sample sequenced in a study of blood T cell repertoires in COVID-19. Produced via immunoSEQ multiplex PCR; TCRdb's table is partial and in-frame only. The data hold 45,000 to 65,000 clones, with 89% observed a single time. The sample consisted of peripheral blood. The receptors stem from a man in his 60s with active COVID-19.

The chain recombines TRBV15 with TRBJ1-4; D perhaps matches TRBD1 (5 bases). Germline CDR1 LNHNV, CDR2 YYDKDF (reference sequence). V lost 3 bases and J 8 bases, leaving 19 bases between the germline ends. The CDR3 has 16 amino acids. This CDR3 reads CATSRASGGYGEKLFF. DNA for the CDR3: TGTGCCACCAGCAGGGCCTCGGGGGGGTACGGGGAAAAACTGTTTTTT.

The rearrangement uses TRBV5-1 and TRBJ2-2; TRBD2 matches 8 bases. The V segment lost 4 bases and the J segment 10 bases; nucleotides outside the gene matches: 12. Per germline, CDR1 SGHRS and CDR2 YFSETQ. The CDR3 length is 15 residues. This CDR3 is CASSPRIAGTLELFF. CDR3 in DNA: TGCGCCAGCAGCCCCCGGATAGCGGGAACTTTGGAGCTGTTTTTT.

The chain is built from TRBV7-9 and TRBJ1-2; D is unresolved. CDR3 length equals 14 residues. Germline loops: CDR1 SEHNR, CDR2 FQNEAQ (reference sequence). V dropped 7 bases and J dropped 0 bases, with 12 bases sitting between them. The CDR3 coding sequence is TGTGCCAGCACCGCCGGAGGAGCTAACTATGGCTACACCTTC. Encoded protein: CASTAGGANYGYTF.

The rearrangement links TRBV19 to TRBJ2-5; no firm D call. Trimming shortened V by 5 bases and J by 0 bases, and 7 bases separated the two germline ends. This CDR3 comprises 13 residues. The germline V gene encodes CDR1 LNHDA and CDR2 SQIVND (reference sequence). CDR3 in amino acids: CASSPIHQETQYF. CDR3 DNA sequence: TGTGCCAGTAGTCCCATTCACCAAGAGACCCAGTACTTC.

The chain carries TRBV19 and TRBJ2-2, with D perhaps TRBD1 (6 bases). CDR1 and CDR2 from the germline V gene are LNHDA and SQIVND (reference sequence). The CDR3 sequence is 16 residues long. Between the trimmed V and J ends, which lost 3 bases and 2 bases, there was a span of 13 bases. The CDR3 bases are TGTGCCAGTAGTATGTTGACAGGTTATAACACCGGGGAGCTGTTTTTT. Translation: CASSMLTGYNTGELFF.

The V gene is TRBV3-1 (or the pseudogene TRBV3-2), the J gene TRBJ1-4; 7 bases line up with TRBD1. The CDR3 sequence is 15 residues long. After removal of 5 bases from V and 8 bases from J, the junction contained 11 bases not matched to a gene. The V gene's germline CDR1 is LGHDT and CDR2 YNNKEL (reference sequence). Written as DNA, the CDR3 is TGTGCCAGCAGCAACGAGGGCAAAGGGGGCGAAAAACTGTTTTTT. Translated: CASSNEGKGGEKLFF.

The chain has TRBV4-2 and TRBJ1-2; D remains unclear. This CDR3 is 15 amino acids long. Germline CDR1 LGHNA, CDR2 YNFKEQ. Trimming removed 4 bases from V and 5 bases from J, with 17 bases in between. In nucleotides, the CDR3 is TGTGCCAGCAGCCCGCCGCCTTTAACCACATATGGCTACACCTTC. As protein: CASSPPPLTTYGYTF.

This clone was counted a single time. J is TRBJ2-2 and V is TRBV3-1 (or the pseudogene TRBV3-2); D is perhaps TRBD1 (6 bases). The germline gives CDR1 LGHDT, CDR2 YNNKEL (reference sequence). Trimming took 1 base from V and 8 from J, leaving 11 bases between them. CDR3 length equals 14 residues. Here the CDR3 reads CASSQAGVEGELFF. The CDR3 DNA sequence: TGTGCCAGCAGCCAAGCAGGGGTTGAAGGGGAGCTGTTTTTT.

The genes are TRBV21-1 and TRBJ1-3; the table's TRBD1 call for D was not verified on the DNA. TRBV21-1 is a listed pseudogene. The CDR3 consists of 18 residues. Here the CDR3 reads CASSKGWAGRSSGNTIYF. For the CDR3, the DNA is TGTGCCAGCAGCAAAGGGTGGGCAGGGCGAAGCTCTGGAAACACCATATATTTT.

This sequence joins TRBV6-5 and TRBJ2-7, with TRBD1 matching over 7 bases. There are 14 residues in the CDR3. The V segment lost 6 bases and the J segment 2 bases; nucleotides outside the gene matches: 7. Germline lookup yields CDR1 MNHEY and CDR2 SVGAGI. The DNA of the CDR3 is TGTGCCAGCAGCCAGGGGGATCGGACCTACGAGCAGTACTTC. Amino acids: CASSQGDRTYEQYF.

The chain has TRBV19 and TRBJ2-1, with 10 positions matching TRBD2. The J segment lost 4 bases and the V segment lost 3 bases, leaving 6 bases of the junction unmatched. The germline V gene has CDR1 LNHDA and CDR2 SQIVND (reference sequence). The CDR3 length is 16 residues. Written as DNA, the CDR3 is TGTGCCAGTAGTATTCTGGCTAGCGGGAGTTACAATGAGCAGTTCTTC. Residues: CASSILASGSYNEQFF.

The chain employs TRBV6-6 and TRBJ1-5; D may be TRBD1 (5 bases). The CDR3 is 16 amino acids. V was clipped by 7 bases and J by 6 bases, with 22 bases between them. Germline V gene sequence: CDR1 MNHNY, CDR2 SVGAGI (reference sequence). In nucleotides, the CDR3 is TGTGCCAGCACCCGACCCGGGGCCGGGAGGGTTCAGCCCCAGCATTTT. This translates into CASTRPGAGRVQPQHF.

The chain carries TRBV7-6 and TRBJ2-7; 9 nucleotides agree with TRBD2. Germline trimming cut 3 bases from V and 2 bases from J; bases unmatched to any gene: 14. This CDR3 has 18 residues. Germline assignment: CDR1 SGHVS and CDR2 FNYEAQ. This CDR3 reads CASSFSSGSTTAPYEQYF. In DNA, the CDR3 is TGTGCCAGCAGCTTTAGTAGCGGGAGCACTACGGCCCCCTACGAGCAGTACTTC.

This sequence joins TRBV3-1 (or the pseudogene TRBV3-2) and TRBJ1-1; tentative D call: TRBD1 (5 bases). Trimming pared 6 bases from V and 4 bases from J, leaving 12 bases between. CDR3 length: 13 amino acids. Germline V gives CDR1 LGHDT, CDR2 YNNKEL (reference sequence). The CDR3 region has the DNA TGTGCCAGCAGTCAGATGGGGGGCACTGAAGCTTTCTTT. This translates into CASSQMGGTEAFF.

This chain joins TRBV27 and TRBJ1-1; the D gene is possibly TRBD1 (5 bases). The V end was cut by 1 base, the J end by 8 bases, with 20 bases between. Germline CDR1 and CDR2: MNHEY and SMNVEV (reference sequence). The CDR3 is 16 amino acids. The CDR3 region is CASSLWGDNPVGEAFF. For the CDR3, the DNA is TGTGCCAGCAGTTTATGGGGGGATAACCCGGTGGGAGAAGCTTTCTTT.

The genes are TRBV28 and TRBJ1-2; no reliable D call. The germline gives CDR1 MDHEN, CDR2 SYDVKM. Trimming pared 3 bases from V and 5 bases from J, leaving 7 bases between. This CDR3 is 12 amino acids long. The CDR3 DNA is TGTGCCAGCAGTTTTGTCCGGTATGGCTACACCTTC. Residues: CASSFVRYGYTF.

The J gene is TRBJ1-2, the V gene TRBV12-5, with TRBD1 matching 8 bases. CDR3 size: 13 residues. The V and J ends lost 5 bases and 2 bases, in that order; junction bases with no gene match: 1. Germline lookup yields CDR1 LGHNT and CDR2 FRNRAP. CDR3 in DNA: TGTGCTAGTGGTCCAGGGGGCAACTATGGCTACACCTTC. Amino acid sequence: CASGPGGNYGYTF.

In regard to this clone: At one end, the junction sequence differs from germline, possibly due to a read error. The V and J genes are TRBV5-1 and TRBJ2-5; 10 bases map to TRBD2. Germline CDR1 SGHRS, CDR2 YFSETQ. The CDR3 sequence is 15 residues long. CDR3 nucleotide sequence: TGCGCCAGCAGCTTACCTAGCGGGGGCCCAGAGCCCCAGTACTTC. Amino acid sequence: CASSLPSGGPEPQYF.

This chain links TRBV6-4 with TRBJ1-5; 7 bases fit TRBD1. J was trimmed by 0 bases and V by 6 bases; bases with no gene match: 11. The CDR3 covers 17 residues. Germline V CDR1 and CDR2: MRHNA, SNTAGT. For the CDR3, the DNA is TGTGCCAGCAGGTCCCCGGGACAGCACTCTAGCAATCAGCCCCAGCATTTT. Translating it yields CASRSPGQHSSNQPQHF.

The DNA for the CDR3 is TGTGCCAGTAGTATAGGGCCAGGGCCCAATTCCTACGAGCAGTACTTC. Its translation is CASSIGPGPNSYEQYF. The chain couples TRBV19 to TRBJ2-7, with a tentative D call TRBD1 (5 bases). Germline CDR1 LNHDA, CDR2 SQIVND (reference sequence). The CDR3 is 16 residues long. The V and J ends lost 1 base and 1 base respectively, with 14 bases between them.

The J gene is TRBJ2-2, the V gene TRBV7-3, with 8 bases identical to TRBD1. V gave up 5 bases and J gave up 4 bases; unmatched junction bases: 6. The CDR3 is 15 residues long. Germline assignment: CDR1 SGHTA and CDR2 FQGTGA. CDR3 sequence reads: CASSRQGAGTGELFF. CDR3 DNA sequence: TGTGCCAGCAGCCGTCAGGGGGCCGGCACCGGGGAGCTGTTTTTT.

This clone appeared a few times. The gene calls are TRBV27 and TRBJ1-6; TRBD1 agrees at 10 bases. The J segment lost 6 bases and the V segment lost 1 base, leaving 6 bases of the junction unmatched. Germline CDR1 reads MNHEY; CDR2 reads SMNVEV (reference sequence). The CDR3 runs 17 residues. CDR3 sequence (DNA): TGTGCCAGCAGTTTATTCCTAAGACAGGGGGCTAATTCACCCCTCCACTTT. Translated, it gives CASSLFLRQGANSPLHF.

The chain uses TRBV7-2 and TRBJ2-1; TRBD2 matches 13 bases. This CDR3 region has 15 residues. The J segment lost 10 bases and the V segment lost 5 bases, leaving 8 bases of the junction unmatched. Looked up from germline, CDR1 is SGHTA and CDR2 is FQGNSA. CDR3 sequence: CASSVTSGRAFEQFF. CDR3 DNA sequence: TGTGCCAGCAGCGTTACTAGCGGGAGGGCCTTCGAGCAGTTCTTC.

The chain combines TRBV6-5 with TRBJ1-5; D uncertain. There are 15 residues in the CDR3. With 5 bases removed from V and 1 base from J, the gap between germline ends came to 12 bases. CDR1 MNHEY and CDR2 SVGAGI come from the germline V gene. The CDR3 spells CASSRGEVSNQPQHF. The CDR3 region has the DNA TGTGCCAGCAGTCGGGGAGAGGTGAGCAATCAGCCCCAGCATTTT.

The rearrangement joins TRBV2 to TRBJ1-1, with D possibly matching TRBD1 (6 bases). Germline CDR1 is SNHLY and CDR2 is FYNNEI. V was trimmed by 4 bases and J by 8 bases, leaving 17 bases between them. This CDR3 is built from 14 residues. In DNA, the CDR3 is TGTGCCAGCAGTGTCAACCGGGACACCTTAGAAGCTTTCTTT. As protein: CASSVNRDTLEAFF.

The V call is TRBV4-2, the J call TRBJ2-7; 10 nucleotides align to TRBD1. The CDR3 spans 14 residues. The germline CDR1 and CDR2 sequences are LGHNA and YNFKEQ. The ends lost 3 bases at V and 6 bases at J; junction bases unmatched: 5. The CDR3 coding sequence is TGTGCCAGCAGCCATAGACAGGGGGCTGGCGAGCAGTACTTC. It specifies CASSHRQGAGEQYF.

This clone was seen once. The chain employs TRBV4-3 and TRBJ1-1; tentative D call: TRBD1 (6 bases). The CDR3 consists of 13 residues. Germline V lookup: CDR1 LGHNA, CDR2 YSLEER. The V gene lost 5 bases and the J gene lost 10 bases, with 17 bases spanning the gap. This chain's CDR3 is CASSWGWGGPAFF. The DNA for the CDR3 is TGCGCCAGCAGCTGGGGCTGGGGGGGGCCAGCTTTCTTT.

V and J are TRBV5-6 and TRBJ2-5; TRBD2 matches at 9 bases. This CDR3 has 16 amino acids. In germline, CDR1 is SGHDT, CDR2 YYEEEE. With V trimmed by 0 bases and J by 5 bases, 8 bases remained unmatched. The CDR3 DNA is TGTGCCAGCAGCTTGGGTAAAGCGGGAGGTCTGGAGACCCAGTACTTC. As protein: CASSLGKAGGLETQYF.

In this sample, this clone turned up once. This sequence joins TRBV5-4 and TRBJ1-1, with D maybe TRBD1 (6 bases). CDR1 is SGHNT, CDR2 YYREEE, per germline (reference sequence). The CDR3 is made up of 16 amino acids. The V end was cut by 0 bases, the J end by 0 bases, with 12 bases between. The DNA for the CDR3 is TGTGCCAGCAGCTTGGCAGGGACAAGGATGAACACTGAAGCTTTCTTT. This translates into CASSLAGTRMNTEAFF.